This T cell receptor beta chain was profiled in a study of breast tumors, draining lymph nodes, adjacent tissues. TCRdb redid the calling of the multiplex PCR reads with MiXCR, one entry per CDR3 protein. The sample lists about 63,000 distinct CDR3 sequences; approximately 57% were seen once. Germline assignment: CDR1 LNHNV and CDR2 YYDKDF (reference sequence). With 11 bases clipped from V and 5 bases from J, the junction kept 10 bases outside the gene matches. This CDR3 has 13 amino acids. This clonotype is a singleton in its sample. The sequenced material came from breast tumor tissue. This sequence joins TRBV15 and TRBJ2-5, with 8 bases matching TRBD2. This TCR derives from a female donor with breast cancer. Some clones in this sample may be carry-over from other donors' samples. The DNA of the CDR3 is TGTGCCGCGTCCGGGGGGGCTTGGGAGACCCAGTACTTC. Protein sequence: CAASGGAWETQYF. The whole variable domain, remainder taken from reference TRBV15 and TRBJ2-5, is DAMVIQNPRYQVTQFGKPVTLSCSQTLNHNVMYWYQQKSSQAPKLLFHYYDKDFNNEADTPDNFQSRRPNTSFCFLDIRSPGLGDTAMYLCAASGGAWETQYFGPGTRLLVL.